Listed here are 25 T cell receptor beta chains from one sample, sequenced in a study of T cell responses to AZD1222 COVID-19 vaccine. Using immunoSEQ multiplex PCR, the repertoire was profiled, and TCRdb retains in-frame clones only, with some absent. The sample records approximately 120,000 clones, about 85% being singletons. The material was peripheral blood, obtained 28 days after the second AZD1222 dose. These receptors were collected from an adult who received the AZD1222 COVID-19 vaccine.

J is TRBJ2-2 and V is TRBV19; TRBD2 might be the D (6 bases). Trimming took off 6 bases at V and 7 bases at J, with 9 bases between the two ends. CDR1 is LNHDA and CDR2 is SQIVND in the germline V gene (reference sequence). This CDR3 region has 12 residues. The CDR3 sequence is CASSGSGGELFF. The CDR3 nucleotides read TGTGCCAGTAGCGGTAGCGGCGGGGAGCTGTTTTTT.

V and J are TRBV27 and TRBJ1-2, with 10 bases aligning to TRBD1. The CDR3 spans 15 residues. Germline V gene lookup returns CDR1 MNHEY and CDR2 SMNVEV (reference sequence). V was pared by 4 bases and J by 10 bases, with 12 bases of the junction left unmatched. The chain's CDR3 is CASSSKSDRGFSYTF. The CDR3 bases are TGTGCCAGCAGTTCGAAGTCGGACAGGGGGTTCTCCTACACCTTC.

The chain couples TRBV25-1 to TRBJ1-3; D is uncertain. V lost 4 bases and J 0 bases, leaving 13 bases between the germline ends. This CDR3 spans 16 amino acids. The germline gives CDR1 MGHDK, CDR2 SYGVNS. The DNA of the CDR3 is TGTGCCAGCAGTGGGAATACACTCTTCTCTGGAAACACCATATATTTT. It specifies CASSGNTLFSGNTIYF. The whole variable domain, remainder taken from reference TRBV25-1 and TRBJ1-3, is EADIYQTPRYLVIGTGKKITLECSQTMGHDKMYWYQQDPGMELHLIHYSYGVNSTEKGDLSSESTVSRIRTEHFPLTLESARPSHTSQYLCASSGNTLFSGNTIYFGEGSWLTVV.

V and J are TRBV9 and TRBJ1-3; 7 positions match TRBD1. The CDR3 consists of 16 residues. The ends lost 0 bases at V and 0 bases at J; junction bases unmatched: 3. Germline-derived CDR1 and CDR2 are SGDLS and YYNGEE. The CDR3 bases are TGTGCCAGCAGCGTAGAGGCAGGGGGCTCTGGAAACACCATATATTTT. Translation: CASSVEAGGSGNTIYF.

The chain joins TRBV7-2 to TRBJ2-2, with 11 bases that match TRBD2. The CDR3 is made up of 16 amino acids. With 5 bases clipped from V and 7 bases from J, the junction kept 9 bases outside the gene matches. Looked up from germline, CDR1 is SGHTA and CDR2 is FQGNSA. Here the CDR3 DNA reads TGTGCCAGCAGCCAACGGACTAGCGGGTCTGTCGGGGAGCTGTTTTTT. Translation: CASSQRTSGSVGELFF. The variable domain in full, with the rest retrieved from reference TRBV7-2 and TRBJ2-2, is GAGVSQSPSNKVTEKGKDVELRCDPISGHTALYWYRQSLGQGLEFLIYFQGNSAPDKSGLPSDRFSAERTGGSVSTLTIQRTQQEDSAVYLCASSQRTSGSVGELFFGEGSRLTVL.

J is TRBJ1-2 and V is TRBV28, with D maybe TRBD1 (5 bases). V was pared by 3 bases and J by 7 bases, with 18 bases between. CDR3 size: 15 residues. From germline, CDR1 is MDHEN and CDR2 SYDVKM. In DNA, the CDR3 is TGTGCCAGCAGTTTGGTGGCAGGCCGGCAGGGTGGCTACACCTTC. It yields the protein CASSLVAGRQGGYTF.

This chain links TRBV10-3 with TRBJ1-6; TRBD1 aligns across 10 bases. Trimming removed 6 bases from V and 9 bases from J; junction bases left unmatched: 11. Germline V gene lookup returns CDR1 ENHRY and CDR2 SYGVKD. The CDR3 runs 16 residues. CDR3 sequence reads: CAISRDRGGMGSPLHF. As DNA, the CDR3 is TGTGCCATCAGCCGGGACAGGGGAGGGATGGGTTCACCCCTCCACTTT.

V is TRBV6-5 and J is TRBJ1-5; 8 bases line up with TRBD1. Trimming took 0 bases from V and 5 from J; bases not matched to a gene: 3. The CDR3 has 15 amino acids. CDR1 is MNHEY, CDR2 SVGAGI, per germline. CDR3 in DNA: TGTGCCAGCAGTTACTCGTCGACAGGGGATCAGCCCCAGCATTTT. Encoded protein: CASSYSSTGDQPQHF.

CDR3 nucleotide sequence: TGTGCCAGCAGCCTATCGACCATAGGGGGGCATGAGCAGTTCTTC. Translation gives CASSLSTIGGHEQFF. The genes are TRBV6-2 or TRBV6-3 and TRBJ2-1, with D possibly called TRBD1 or TRBD2 (6 bases each). Germline CDR1 is MNHEY and CDR2 is SVGEGT. The germline V and J ends were trimmed by 6 bases and 8 bases, with 20 bases remaining between them. There are 15 residues in the CDR3.

The chain is built from TRBV7-9 and TRBJ1-6; TRBD1 matches at 8 bases. With 5 bases clipped from V and 8 bases from J, the junction kept 8 bases outside the gene matches. Germline V CDR1 and CDR2: SEHNR, FQNEAQ (reference sequence). The CDR3 has 15 amino acids. In DNA, the CDR3 is TGTGCCAGCAGCCAGGACAGGGTGGCTGATTCACCCCTCCACTTT. Its translation is CASSQDRVADSPLHF.

This clone was seen a single time. The chain couples TRBV6-5 to TRBJ1-2; D is possibly TRBD1 (6 bases). The germline V gene encodes CDR1 MNHEY and CDR2 SVGAGI. This CDR3 comprises 16 residues. The V gene lost 4 bases and the J gene lost 4 bases, with 19 bases spanning the gap. The CDR3 region has the DNA TGTGCCAGCAGTTCAAGCACAGGGAGTGGTGGCTATGGCTACACCTTC. Translated, it gives CASSSSTGSGGYGYTF.

This clone has a count of ten or more. The rearrangement joins TRBV5-1 to TRBJ2-7, with a possible D match to TRBD1 (6 bases). Trimming took 6 bases from V and 1 from J, leaving 14 bases between them. This CDR3 has 14 residues. CDR1 is SGHRS and CDR2 is YFSETQ in the germline V gene. The CDR3 sequence is CASTPMTGSYEQYF. CDR3 DNA: TGCGCCAGCACACCAATGACAGGTTCCTACGAGCAGTACTTC.

The chain carries TRBV6-4 and TRBJ1-1; TRBD1 aligns across 8 bases. CDR3 length: 16 amino acids. Germline values: CDR1 MRHNA, CDR2 SNTAGT. The J segment lost 2 bases and the V segment lost 5 bases, leaving 10 bases of the junction unmatched. The CDR3 coding sequence is TGTGCCAGCAGTAAGGACAGGGTAGCATATAACACTGAAGCTTTCTTT. Residues: CASSKDRVAYNTEAFF.

The V call is TRBV2, the J call TRBJ2-6; 12 bases fit TRBD1. V dropped 9 bases and J dropped 4; count of bases not matched to a gene: 13. CDR1 and CDR2 from the germline V gene are SNHLY and FYNNEI. The CDR3 extends over 18 amino acids. The CDR3 sequence is CASNKPGQGASGANVLTF. The CDR3, as DNA: TGTGCCAGTAATAAACCGGGACAGGGGGCTTCGGGGGCCAACGTCCTGACTTTC.

V is TRBV6-5 and J is TRBJ1-4; D uncertain. The germline CDR1 and CDR2 sequences are MNHEY and SVGAGI. V lost 0 bases to trimming and J lost 4 bases, with 9 bases between them. The CDR3 is 15 residues long. The CDR3 bases are TGTGCCAGCAGTTACTCTGTAGATTTTAATGAAAAACTGTTTTTT. This sequence encodes CASSYSVDFNEKLFF.

This clone was observed once. The rearrangement joins TRBV19 to TRBJ2-7, with D unresolved. Deletions cut 1 base from V and 2 bases from J, with 6 bases between. This CDR3 contains 13 residues. Germline V gene sequence: CDR1 LNHDA, CDR2 SQIVND (reference sequence). CDR3 loop: CASSIAGPYEQYF. The CDR3 DNA is TGTGCCAGTAGTATAGCCGGGCCCTACGAGCAGTACTTC. Together with reference TRBV19 and TRBJ2-7, the CDR3 gives the full variable domain: DGGITQSPKYLFRKEGQNVTLSCEQNLNHDAMYWYRQDPGQGLRLIYYSQIVNDFQKGDIAEGYSVSREKKESFPLTVTSAQKNPTAFYLCASSIAGPYEQYFGPGTRLTVT.

This clone was counted many times. At one boundary the junction diverges from the germline segment, which might be a read error. The rearrangement joins TRBV3-1 (or the pseudogene TRBV3-2) to TRBJ2-7; the D gene could be TRBD1 or TRBD2 (5 bases each). This CDR3 comprises 12 residues. Germline CDR1 is LGHDT and CDR2 is YNNKEL (reference sequence). CDR3 nucleotide sequence: TGTGCCAGCAGCCAGCTCAACCGGGACCTAGACTTC. It codes for CASSQLNRDLDF.

This rearrangement joins TRBV3-1 (or the pseudogene TRBV3-2) to TRBJ2-2, with D unclear. V was trimmed by 1 base and J by 3 bases, leaving 12 bases between them. CDR3 length: 16 residues. Germline-derived CDR1 and CDR2 are LGHDT and YNNKEL (reference sequence). The CDR3 protein is CASSQGTGAYTGELFF. The CDR3 coding sequence is TGTGCCAGCAGCCAAGGGACCGGAGCGTACACCGGGGAGCTGTTTTTT.

CDR3 region: CAWSVRQLRRGGYTF. CDR3 nucleotides: TGTGCCTGGAGTGTTAGGCAACTCAGGAGGGGTGGCTACACCTTC. The V call is TRBV30, the J call TRBJ1-2, with D perhaps matching TRBD1 (5 bases). CDR1 GTSNPN and CDR2 SVGIG come from the germline V gene (reference sequence). Trimming cost V 0 bases and J 7 bases, with 18 bases left between them. CDR3 size: 15 residues.

The rearrangement uses TRBV11-3 and TRBJ2-6; 8 bases fit TRBD1. V lost 5 bases and J lost 4; bases outside the gene matches: 7. Germline-derived CDR1 and CDR2 are SGHNT and YENEEA. CDR3 size: 16 residues. The CDR3 here is CASSPRQGPGANVLTF. Here the CDR3 DNA reads TGTGCCAGCAGCCCAAGACAGGGGCCCGGGGCCAACGTCCTGACTTTC.

The rearrangement links TRBV27 to TRBJ2-2; D might be TRBD1 or TRBD2, each matching 5 bases. The CDR3 runs to 17 residues. V was pared by 2 bases and J by 6 bases, with 19 bases between. Germline loops: CDR1 MNHEY, CDR2 SMNVEV (reference sequence). The CDR3 DNA is TGTGCCAGCAGTTTACGGGAAGTTCTTGGGGCGGCCGGGGAGCTGTTTTTT. This sequence encodes CASSLREVLGAAGELFF.

This chain uses TRBV4-1 with TRBJ2-1, with 9 bases aligning to TRBD2. Germline CDR1 is MGHRA and CDR2 is YSYEKL. The CDR3 runs to 19 residues. Germline trimming cut 0 bases from V and 0 bases from J; bases unmatched to any gene: 9. CDR3 in amino acids: CASSQEASGVLYSYNEQFF. The CDR3 bases are TGCGCCAGCAGCCAAGAAGCTAGCGGGGTATTATACTCCTACAATGAGCAGTTCTTC.

This clone was observed a single time. V usage is TRBV3-1 (or the pseudogene TRBV3-2) and J usage is TRBJ1-4; 9 positions match TRBD1. Germline-derived CDR1 and CDR2 are LGHDT and YNNKEL (reference sequence). V trimming: 0 bases; J trimming: 6 bases; junction bases outside the gene matches: 5. There are 16 residues in the CDR3. In nucleotides, the CDR3 is TGTGCCAGCAGCCAAGACTTGACAGGGGGATATGAAAAACTGTTTTTT. Protein: CASSQDLTGGYEKLFF.

The V and J genes are TRBV4-1 and TRBJ2-1; D is unclear. The CDR3 runs 14 residues. Germline values: CDR1 MGHRA, CDR2 YSYEKL. The ends were cut back, 1 base at V and 4 bases at J, with 8 bases in the middle. CDR3 DNA sequence: TGCGCCAGCAGCCAAGCTGGTAGTTACAATGAGCAGTTCTTC. Translation gives CASSQAGSYNEQFF.

The chain combines TRBV28 with TRBJ1-1; 7 bases map to TRBD1. Looked up from germline, CDR1 is MDHEN and CDR2 is SYDVKM. Trimming removed 6 bases from V and 5 bases from J; junction bases left unmatched: 18. CDR3 length: 17 residues. CDR3 nucleotide sequence: TGTGCCAGCAGCCTGTTGCCTGGGGCAGGGGGGAGGACTGAAGCTTTCTTT. It codes for CASSLLPGAGGRTEAFF.